Below are 26 T cell receptor beta chains sequenced from a single sample in a study of spatial heterogeneity in lung cancer (dated by TCRdb to between 2018 and 2020). Libraries were prepared through 5' RACE. TCRdb lists the instrument as NextSeq 500. The public reads were quality trimmed at Q25 with fastp and then assembled into clones with MiXCR by TCRdb, keeping productive beta chains. Rows are unified per CDR3 protein, each entry keeping the most common DNA and genes. The sample yields 20,000 or so distinct CDR3 sequences; 10% were counted once. The ten largest account for 35% to 40% of the sample. What this sample's time point label stands for: blood at routine non-recurrence follow-up after resection. Sequencing was performed on PBMCs, taken at follow-up. These receptors came from a female donor with early-stage non-small cell lung cancer.

This clonotype was observed many times. The chain uses TRBV5-1 and TRBJ2-1; D is uncertain. The germline CDR1 and CDR2 sequences are SGHRS and YFSETQ. Trimming took 4 bases from V and 4 from J, leaving 21 bases between them. This CDR3 region has 17 residues. The CDR3 region has the DNA TGCGCCAGCAGCCCCGCAACCTATCGTAGATCATACAATGAGCAGTTCTTC. As protein: CASSPATYRRSYNEQFF.

This clonotype appeared many times. The rearrangement joins TRBV10-3 to TRBJ2-5, with 7 bases fitting TRBD1. Looked up from germline, CDR1 is ENHRY and CDR2 is SYGVKD. This CDR3 has 13 amino acids. Trimming cost V 6 bases and J 5 bases; bases outside gene matches: 6. CDR3 sequence: CAIRTGVQETQYF. DNA of the CDR3: TGTGCCATCAGAACAGGGGTTCAGGAGACCCAGTACTTC.

This clonotype occurred many times. This rearrangement joins TRBV7-9 to TRBJ2-2, with unresolved D. This CDR3 has 14 amino acids. Trimming shortened V by 1 base and J by 1 base, and 4 bases separated the two germline ends. CDR1 is SEHNR, CDR2 FQNEAQ, per germline (reference sequence). The CDR3 spells CASSLGQNTGELFF. CDR3 nucleotide sequence: TGTGCCAGCAGCTTAGGACAGAACACCGGGGAGCTGTTTTTT.

This clonotype was observed at least ten times. The chain couples TRBV6-2 or TRBV6-3 to TRBJ1-2; 7 bases map to TRBD1. Germline CDR1 MNHEY, CDR2 SVGEGT. Germline trimming cut 7 bases from V and 2 bases from J; bases unmatched to any gene: 7. CDR3 length: 14 amino acids. The CDR3 reads CASTFLDRNYGYTF. The CDR3 DNA reads TGTGCCAGCACCTTTTTGGACAGGAACTATGGCTACACCTTC.

This clonotype was counted at least ten times. This sequence joins TRBV29-1 and TRBJ1-4, with TRBD1 matching 8 bases. V lost 5 bases, J lost 7 bases, and 9 bases stayed unmatched. The CDR3 is 14 amino acids. Germline V lookup: CDR1 SQVTM, CDR2 ANQGSEA. CDR3 region: CSVPSQGAGEKLFF. The CDR3 region has the DNA TGCAGCGTTCCGTCGCAGGGGGCAGGTGAAAAACTGTTTTTT.

This clonotype was found many times. V usage is TRBV12-3 or TRBV12-4 and J usage is TRBJ1-2; the D is unclear. The CDR3 runs to 13 residues. V lost 3 bases, J lost 4 bases, and 9 bases lay in between. The CDR3 loop is CASSFTHSYGYTF. The CDR3 DNA follows: TGTGCCAGCAGTTTTACCCACAGCTATGGCTACACCTTC.

Only a few counts were recorded for this clonotype. The chain joins TRBV3-1 to TRBJ2-2; unclear D gene. The CDR3 has 14 amino acids. Germline CDR1 LGHDT, CDR2 YNNKEL (reference sequence). V was shortened by 4 bases and J by 8 bases, with 14 bases between the two germline ends. CDR3 amino acids: CASSPRSSKGELFF. CDR3 DNA sequence: TGTGCCAGCAGCCCCCGGTCCTCGAAAGGGGAGCTGTTTTTT.

The chain has TRBV7-9 and TRBJ1-2; 9 bases are a match to TRBD1. CDR3 length equals 13 residues. The V gene's germline CDR1 is SEHNR and CDR2 FQNEAQ (reference sequence). With 5 bases clipped from V and 8 bases from J, the junction kept 6 bases outside the gene matches. CDR3 residues: CASSLWTGEGYTF. CDR3 coding DNA: TGTGCCAGCAGCCTTTGGACAGGGGAAGGCTACACCTTC.

This clonotype was observed a single time. The chain is built from TRBV7-2 and TRBJ2-1; D may be TRBD2 (5 bases). Germline V gene lookup returns CDR1 SGHTA and CDR2 FQGNSA. The CDR3 runs 13 residues. V was shortened by 4 bases and J by 9 bases, with 13 bases between the two germline ends. The CDR3 nucleotides read TGTGCCAGCAGCTCGTGGGGAGCCAGTGAGCAGTTCTTC. Translating it yields CASSSWGASEQFF.

Of note for this clonotype: A much bigger clone sits one base away, suggesting this may be a read error. The J gene is TRBJ1-4, the V gene TRBV19; maybe TRBD1 (5 bases). CDR1 is LNHDA, CDR2 SQIVND, per germline (reference sequence). The CDR3 is made up of 14 amino acids. Trimming left V 5 bases short and J 7 bases short, with 14 bases between. DNA of the CDR3: TGTGCCAGTAGTCGCCAGGGAAGAAGTGAAAAACTGTTTTTT. Amino acids: CASSRQGRSEKLFF.

This clonotype was detected ten times or more. The gene calls are TRBV29-1 and TRBJ2-7; D is tentatively TRBD1 or TRBD2 (5 bases each). CDR1 and CDR2 (germline): SQVTM, ANQGSEA. Deletions cut 4 bases from V and 5 bases from J, with 15 bases between. The CDR3 sequence is 13 residues long. CDR3 sequence: CSVVGTVGDEQYF. The CDR3 DNA reads as TGCAGCGTTGTTGGGACGGTGGGAGACGAGCAGTACTTC.

This clonotype was seen ten or more times. This sequence joins TRBV20-1 and TRBJ1-1; no definite D call. Germline CDR1 and CDR2: DFQATT and SNEGSKA (reference sequence). Trimming pared 3 bases from V and 0 bases from J, leaving 2 bases between. The CDR3 is made up of 11 amino acids. CDR3 sequence (DNA): TGCAGTGCTAGGTTGAACACTGAAGCTTTCTTT. Its translation: CSARLNTEAFF.

This clonotype showed up many times. The rearrangement links TRBV29-1 to TRBJ1-4, with 11 bases that match TRBD1. CDR1 is SQVTM, CDR2 ANQGSEA, per germline. The CDR3 covers 13 residues. Trimming cost V 7 bases and J 6 bases; bases outside gene matches: 4. CDR3 in amino acids: CSAGQGADEKLFF. In nucleotides, the CDR3 is TGCAGCGCCGGACAGGGGGCAGATGAAAAACTGTTTTTT.

This clonotype was counted ten times or more. CDR3 residues: CASSPAAGSSNQPQHF. Here the CDR3 DNA reads TGTGCCAGCTCACCAGCGGCAGGGTCTAGCAATCAGCCCCAGCATTTT. The chain combines TRBV18 with TRBJ1-5; TRBD1 is a possible D gene (5 bases). This CDR3 is built from 16 residues. The V and J ends lost 2 bases and 0 bases respectively, with 11 bases between them. Germline CDR1 and CDR2: KGHSH and LQKENI.

This clonotype was counted a few times. This chain uses TRBV28 with TRBJ2-1; TRBD2 matches at 10 bases. CDR3 size: 16 residues. The V gene's germline CDR1 is MDHEN and CDR2 SYDVKM. Trimming cost V 6 bases and J 10 bases; bases outside gene matches: 15. CDR3: CASSRPLAGGPKEQFF. CDR3 bases: TGTGCCAGCAGCCGACCCTTAGCGGGAGGACCCAAAGAGCAGTTCTTC.

The chain combines TRBV28 with TRBJ2-7; 7 nucleotides align to TRBD1. The CDR3 consists of 13 residues. The germline V gene encodes CDR1 MDHEN and CDR2 SYDVKM. The V gene end was trimmed by 6 bases and the J gene end by 5 bases; junction bases not matched to a gene: 7. The CDR3: CASRGQARDEQYF. The CDR3 bases are TGTGCCAGCAGAGGACAGGCTCGCGACGAGCAGTACTTC.

This clonotype was recorded many times. The gene calls are TRBV7-9 and TRBJ1-1; tentative D call: TRBD1 (5 bases). Germline V gene data show CDR1 as SEHNR and CDR2 as FQNEAQ (reference sequence). The CDR3 runs 16 residues. Trimming removed 5 bases at V and 1 base at J, with 17 bases between. The CDR3 region has the DNA TGTGCCAGCAGCCCGTTAAAAGGGGCAGGGAACACTGAAGCTTTCTTT. Translation: CASSPLKGAGNTEAFF.

This clonotype was detected ten times or more. The chain carries TRBV7-6 and TRBJ2-1, with D perhaps being TRBD1 or TRBD2 (6 bases each). This CDR3 spans 16 amino acids. Germline V CDR1 and CDR2: SGHVS, FNYEAQ. V was trimmed by 2 bases and J by 4 bases, leaving 15 bases between them. CDR3 region: CASSLFGGTIYNEQFF. The CDR3 coding sequence is TGTGCCAGCAGCTTATTCGGAGGGACAATTTACAATGAGCAGTTCTTC.

This clonotype was recorded many times. The chain employs TRBV12-3 or TRBV12-4 and TRBJ2-1, with 11 bases lining up with TRBD2. This CDR3 comprises 16 residues. Trimming removed 6 bases from V and 7 bases from J; junction bases left unmatched: 11. The CDR3 here is CASSPTTSGSGNEQFF. Here the CDR3 DNA reads TGTGCCAGCAGCCCAACCACTAGCGGGAGCGGGAATGAGCAGTTCTTC.

The chain joins TRBV5-6 to TRBJ1-5; D is undetermined. Germline CDR1 reads SGHDT; CDR2 reads YYEEEE. V was shortened by 3 bases and J by 0 bases, with 10 bases between the two germline ends. The CDR3 loop spans 15 amino acids. The CDR3 region has the DNA TGTGCCAGCAGCTCCCGGGTTTATAGCAATCAGCCCCAGCATTTT. The encoded protein is CASSSRVYSNQPQHF.

This clonotype came up a few times. One end of the junction varies from germline; a read error may be responsible. The chain couples TRBV12-3 or TRBV12-4 to TRBJ1-6, with a possible D match to TRBD1 (5 bases). This CDR3 region has 13 residues. The chain's CDR3 is CASSSRGNSLLHF. The DNA for the CDR3 is TGTGCCAGCAGTTCAAGGGGTAATTCACTCCTCCACTTT.

This clonotype was seen many times. The chain recombines TRBV3-1 with TRBJ1-6; D remains ambiguous. The V end lost 1 base, the J end lost 3 bases, and 4 bases lay between the germline ends. Germline CDR1 is LGHDT and CDR2 is YNNKEL (reference sequence). CDR3 length: 14 residues. This CDR3 reads CASSQGVYNSPLHF. DNA for the CDR3: TGTGCCAGCAGCCAAGGGGTCTATAATTCACCCCTCCACTTT.

This clonotype was seen more than once but under ten times. The gene calls are TRBV28 and TRBJ2-3, with 7 nucleotides matching TRBD2. The CDR3 is 15 amino acids. Germline V gene lookup returns CDR1 MDHEN and CDR2 SYDVKM. J was trimmed by 1 base and V by 5 bases; bases with no gene match: 6. CDR3 sequence reads: CASSGAAGGTDTQYF. CDR3 coding DNA: TGTGCCAGCAGTGGGGCGGCGGGAGGCACAGATACGCAGTATTTT.

This clonotype has at least ten counts. J is TRBJ2-3 and V is TRBV6-6; the D gene is possibly TRBD2 (5 bases). This CDR3 has 14 amino acids. Germline-derived CDR1 and CDR2 are MNHNY and SVGAGI (reference sequence). The V gene lost 0 bases and the J gene lost 7 bases, with 11 bases spanning the gap. The CDR3 coding sequence is TGTGCCAGCAGTTACTCGAAGGACTCAAATACGCAGTATTTT. Residues: CASSYSKDSNTQYF.

This chain connects TRBV7-6 to TRBJ2-7; 8 bases align to TRBD1. The CDR3 loop spans 13 amino acids. The ends lost 5 bases at V and 6 bases at J; junction bases unmatched: 6. The germline V gene has CDR1 SGHVS and CDR2 FNYEAQ. CDR3 DNA sequence: TGTGCCAGCAGCCCCCAGGGGGCAAGCGAGCAGTACTTC. Its protein is CASSPQGASEQYF.

This clonotype was recorded many times. This sequence joins TRBV11-3 and TRBJ2-1, with TRBD2 matching over 13 bases. The V gene end was trimmed by 5 bases and the J gene end by 4 bases; junction bases not matched to a gene: 5. The length of the CDR3 is 16 residues. Germline V gene data show CDR1 as SGHNT and CDR2 as YENEEA. Here the CDR3 DNA reads TGTGCCAGCAGCCTCGGGACTAGCGGGGTTTACAATGAGCAGTTCTTC. Amino acids: CASSLGTSGVYNEQFF.